Below, 27 T cell receptor beta chains from the same sample are listed, as sequenced in a study of T cell clonotyping in hematopoietic cell transplantation. TCRdb's table, derived via immunoSEQ multiplex PCR, lists solely in-frame clones and lacks some. This sample has approximately 27,000 clones, with roughly 91% found just once. Time point: recipient sample about 28 days before transplant, after cytoreduction. The specimen comprised peripheral blood mononuclear cells, sampled before stem cell transplant. Source of these receptors: a man aged 50 to 59 with acute myeloid leukemia. Some clones in this sample may be carry-over from other donors' samples.

The chain combines TRBV5-1 with TRBJ1-3; a possible D gene is TRBD1 (6 bases). The germline CDR1 and CDR2 sequences are SGHRS and YFSETQ. V gave up 1 base and J gave up 8 bases, with 13 bases separating them. The CDR3 is 14 amino acids. CDR3 in DNA: TGCGCCAGCAGCTTGTCAGGGGACGGACACACCATATATTTT. Protein sequence: CASSLSGDGHTIYF.

The chain links TRBV4-1 to TRBJ1-6, with unresolved D. V lost 4 bases and J lost 12, with 16 bases in between. There are 14 residues in the CDR3. CDR1 is MGHRA, CDR2 YSYEKL, per germline. CDR3: CASSPLGRNQPLHF. CDR3 DNA sequence: TGCGCCAGCAGCCCATTGGGCCGAAATCAACCCCTCCACTTT.

V gene TRBV5-1 combines with J gene TRBJ1-4, with TRBD1 identical over 7 bases. Germline V CDR1 and CDR2: SGHRS, YFSETQ. V shed 2 bases, J shed 0 bases, and the junction held 10 bases outside the gene matches. The CDR3 is 18 amino acids. The CDR3 protein is CASSFGYRGSATNEKLFF. The CDR3 nucleotides are TGCGCCAGCAGCTTCGGTTACAGGGGTTCGGCAACTAATGAAAAACTGTTTTTT.

This chain links TRBV7-2 with TRBJ1-4; TRBD1 agrees at 9 bases. Germline values: CDR1 SGHTA, CDR2 FQGNSA. The ends lost 5 bases at V and 10 bases at J; junction bases unmatched: 5. CDR3 length: 13 residues. Here the CDR3 DNA reads TGTGCCAGCAGCCCAGACAGGGGGGGAAAACTGTTTTTT. It codes for CASSPDRGGKLFF.

The CDR3 nucleotides read TGTGCCAGCAGCGCCTCCTACGAGCAGTACTTC. Its translation: CASSASYEQYF. This chain uses TRBV7-9 with TRBJ2-7, with D unresolved. Trimming left V 5 bases short and J 0 bases short, with 2 bases between. Germline-derived CDR1 and CDR2 are SEHNR and FQNEAQ (reference sequence). This CDR3 region has 11 residues.

The chain's CDR3 is CASSSTGAARHGYTF. In DNA form, the CDR3 reads TGTGCCAGCAGTTCCACCGGGGCCGCCAGGCATGGCTACACCTTC. V and J are TRBV6-5 and TRBJ1-2, with D possibly TRBD1 on 5 matching bases. The CDR3 contains 15 residues. Per germline, CDR1 MNHEY and CDR2 SVGAGI. The germline V and J ends were trimmed by 4 bases and 6 bases, with 18 bases remaining between them.

The CDR3 loop reads CASCPGTANTGELFF. The CDR3 region has the DNA TGTGCCAGCTGCCCCGGGACAGCTAACACCGGGGAGCTGTTTTTT. This chain joins TRBV18 and TRBJ2-2; 7 nucleotides match TRBD1. The CDR3 is made up of 15 amino acids. Germline lookup yields CDR1 KGHSH and CDR2 LQKENI. V dropped 7 bases and J dropped 2; count of bases not matched to a gene: 7.

The chain is built from TRBV7-9 and TRBJ2-7, with 7 nucleotides matching TRBD1. The germline gives CDR1 SEHNR, CDR2 FQNEAQ (reference sequence). Losses at the gene ends were 4 bases for V and 2 bases for J; bases not matched to a gene: 8. This CDR3 has 15 amino acids. The CDR3 DNA follows: TGTGCCAGCAGCTCCACAGACAGGGCAACCTACGAGCAGTACTTC. Its protein is CASSSTDRATYEQYF.

This sequence joins TRBV6-5 and TRBJ1-2; TRBD1 matches at 8 bases. V lost 0 bases and J lost 4; bases outside the gene matches: 4. CDR1 MNHEY and CDR2 SVGAGI come from the germline V gene. This CDR3 contains 15 residues. CDR3 coding DNA: TGTGCCAGCAGTTACTCCGCAGGGGGCGGCTATGGCTACACCTTC. Protein: CASSYSAGGGYGYTF.

CDR3 protein: CASSLVDQPQHF. The CDR3 DNA follows: TGTGCCAGCAGCTTAGTGGATCAGCCCCAGCATTTT. The chain employs TRBV7-8 and TRBJ1-5; D is unclear. CDR3 length: 12 residues. The germline CDR1 and CDR2 sequences are SGHVS and FQNEAQ. Trimming took off 1 base at V and 5 bases at J, with 3 bases between the two ends.

This clone was picked up one time. J is TRBJ1-4 and V is TRBV7-8; D uncertain. This CDR3 has 13 amino acids. The germline V and J ends were trimmed by 4 bases and 8 bases, with 11 bases remaining between them. Germline loops: CDR1 SGHVS, CDR2 FQNEAQ. This CDR3 reads CASSWTASEKLFF. The CDR3 nucleotides are TGTGCCAGCAGCTGGACGGCTAGCGAAAAACTGTTTTTT.

This chain joins TRBV5-6 and TRBJ1-2, with D unclear. The germline V gene has CDR1 SGHDT and CDR2 YYEEEE. The CDR3 has 12 residues. Trimming cost V 1 base and J 2 bases, with 3 bases left between them. The CDR3 here is CASSLQNYGYTF. CDR3 bases: TGTGCCAGCAGCTTGCAGAACTATGGCTACACCTTC. Full variable domain (missing parts from reference TRBV5-6 and TRBJ1-2): DAGVTQSPTHLIKTRGQQVTLRCSPKSGHDTVSWYQQALGQGPQFIFQYYEEEERQRGNFPDRFSGHQFPNYSSELNVNALLLGDSALYLCASSLQNYGYTFGSGTRLTVV.

The chain employs TRBV18 and TRBJ1-4; 9 bases are a match to TRBD1. The CDR3 runs to 14 residues. The J segment lost 4 bases and the V segment lost 4 bases, leaving 1 base of the junction unmatched. Looked up from germline, CDR1 is KGHSH and CDR2 is LQKENI. CDR3 amino acids: CASSLDRGNEKLFF. The CDR3 region has the DNA TGTGCCAGCTCACTGGACAGGGGTAATGAAAAACTGTTTTTT.

This chain joins TRBV6-1 and TRBJ1-5, with 12 bases fitting TRBD1. J gave up 3 bases and V 5 bases, and 2 bases lay outside the gene matches. The CDR3 extends over 15 amino acids. Germline-derived CDR1 and CDR2 are MNHNS and SASEGT. The CDR3 sequence is CASSWDRGPNQPQHF. DNA for the CDR3: TGTGCCAGCAGTTGGGACAGGGGGCCCAATCAGCCCCAGCATTTT.

As for this clone: This sample also contains other DNA sequences that code for the same CDR3. Here the CDR3 reads CASSLPPREGQYEQYF. CDR3 sequence (DNA): TGTGCCAGCAGTTTACCCCCGCGGGAGGGCCAGTACGAGCAGTACTTC. This chain uses TRBV28 with TRBJ2-7, with 9 bases identical to TRBD2. V lost 2 bases to trimming and J lost 4 bases; unmatched junction nucleotides: 9. This CDR3 spans 16 amino acids. Germline CDR1 is MDHEN and CDR2 is SYDVKM.

Written as DNA, the CDR3 is TGTGCCACAGGAACGGAGCTAGCCAAAAACATTCAGTACTTC. Translation gives CATGTELAKNIQYF. The rearrangement uses TRBV10-3 and TRBJ2-4, with unresolved D. In germline, CDR1 is ENHRY, CDR2 SYGVKD. Deletions cut 10 bases from V and 0 bases from J, with 13 bases between. CDR3 length: 14 amino acids.

The chain carries TRBV9 and TRBJ2-2, with 9 bases matching TRBD1. With 2 bases clipped from V and 2 bases from J, the junction kept 7 bases outside the gene matches. CDR1 is SGDLS and CDR2 is YYNGEE in the germline V gene. The CDR3 consists of 17 residues. The DNA of the CDR3 is TGTGCCAGCAGCGTCCCTCCGGACAGGGGCAACACCGGGGAGCTGTTTTTT. As protein: CASSVPPDRGNTGELFF.

J is TRBJ2-1 and V is TRBV25-1; perhaps D is TRBD1 or TRBD2 (6 bases each). Germline V lookup: CDR1 MGHDK, CDR2 SYGVNS. This CDR3 is built from 15 residues. V lost 4 bases to trimming and J lost 7 bases, with 17 bases between them. The CDR3 nucleotides are TGTGCCAGCAGTGTAACCGGGGGCCTAAGGAATGAGCAGTTCTTC. The encoded protein is CASSVTGGLRNEQFF.

V gene TRBV5-6 combines with J gene TRBJ1-5; unclear D gene. The CDR3 totals 14 residues. CDR1 SGHDT and CDR2 YYEEEE come from the germline V gene. The germline V and J ends were trimmed by 3 bases and 6 bases, with 13 bases remaining between them. The CDR3 bases are TGTGCCAGCAGCTCCGCCGGAAGGGCTCAGCCCCAGCATTTT. This codes for CASSSAGRAQPQHF.

The chain joins TRBV9 to TRBJ2-5; D is unresolved. CDR3 length equals 14 residues. V shed 2 bases and J shed 2 bases, with 10 bases lying between them. Per germline, CDR1 SGDLS and CDR2 YYNGEE. CDR3 protein: CASSVFDGQETQYF. For the CDR3, the DNA is TGTGCCAGCAGCGTCTTCGACGGACAAGAGACCCAGTACTTC.

The chain combines TRBV29-1 with TRBJ2-5; 7 positions agree with TRBD1. Germline CDR1 and CDR2: SQVTM and ANQGSEA. The CDR3 contains 12 residues. J gave up 0 bases and V 7 bases, and 2 bases lay outside the gene matches. The CDR3 DNA follows: TGCAGCGCCGGACAGGACCAAGAGACCCAGTACTTC. This sequence encodes CSAGQDQETQYF. Supplemented by reference TRBV29-1 and TRBJ2-5, the full variable domain reads SAVISQKPSRDICQRGTSLTIQCQVDSQVTMMFWYRQQPGQSLTLIATANQGSEATYESGFVIDKFPISRPNLTFSTLTVSNMSPEDSSIYLCSAGQDQETQYFGPGTRLLVL.

CDR3 sequence reads: CASSLAGGEQYF. The CDR3 coding sequence is TGTGCCAGCAGCTTGGCAGGGGGCGAGCAGTACTTC. V gene TRBV5-5 combines with J gene TRBJ2-7; 7 bases are shared with TRBD1. This CDR3 is 12 amino acids long. The junction had 0 bases not matched to a gene; V was cut back by 0 bases and J by 6 bases. Germline-derived CDR1 and CDR2 are SGHKS and YYEKEE (reference sequence).

This clone has only one observation. This chain joins TRBV5-6 and TRBJ2-7, with no clear D. Germline V CDR1 and CDR2: SGHDT, YYEEEE. This CDR3 contains 11 residues. Trimming shortened V by 3 bases and J by 7 bases, and 8 bases separated the two germline ends. CDR3 sequence: CASSSQKEQYF. CDR3 sequence (DNA): TGTGCCAGCAGCTCACAGAAGGAGCAGTACTTC.

V is TRBV19 and J is TRBJ1-6; D is perhaps TRBD1 (6 bases). Germline V lookup: CDR1 LNHDA, CDR2 SQIVND (reference sequence). Deletions cut 6 bases from V and 10 bases from J, with 16 bases between. The CDR3 length is 14 residues. CDR3 amino acids: CASRNLQGESPLHF. CDR3 nucleotides: TGTGCCAGTAGAAACTTACAGGGCGAATCACCCCTCCACTTT. Based on the CDR3 plus reference TRBV19 and TRBJ1-6, the full variable domain is DGGITQSPKYLFRKEGQNVTLSCEQNLNHDAMYWYRQDPGQGLRLIYYSQIVNDFQKGDIAEGYSVSREKKESFPLTVTSAQKNPTAFYLCASRNLQGESPLHFGNGTRLTVT.

V is TRBV28 and J is TRBJ2-6, with a weak D call TRBD2 (5 bases). CDR3 length: 19 residues. Germline CDR1 MDHEN, CDR2 SYDVKM. With 1 base removed from V and 0 bases from J, the gap between germline ends came to 16 bases. CDR3 sequence (DNA): TGTGCCAGCAGTTTATCCCTAGGCGGGCCCAGCTCTGGGGCCAACGTCCTGACTTTC. This codes for CASSLSLGGPSSGANVLTF.

The V and J genes are TRBV5-6 and TRBJ1-4; D unclear. The CDR3 has 13 amino acids. Germline V gene data show CDR1 as SGHDT and CDR2 as YYEEEE. Trimming removed 3 bases from V and 7 bases from J, with 10 bases in between. CDR3 nucleotide sequence: TGTGCCAGCAGCTCCCAAGGTGTTGAAAAACTGTTTTTT. It yields the protein CASSSQGVEKLFF.

The rearrangement joins TRBV30 to TRBJ1-2; no definite D call. This CDR3 region has 14 residues. V lost 2 bases and J 8 bases, leaving 18 bases between the germline ends. In germline, CDR1 is GTSNPN, CDR2 SVGIG (reference sequence). The CDR3 region is CAWSKFARLVGYTF. CDR3 nucleotide sequence: TGTGCCTGGAGTAAATTCGCCAGATTAGTAGGCTACACCTTC.